This T cell receptor (beta chain) is from a study of blood T cell repertoires in COVID-19. About the research overall: Acute and convalescent COVID-19 samples came from the United States, Italy and Spain. Sources were T cells, B-cell-depleted T cells, or PBMCs; the material itself was cDNA or gDNA.

Clones were sequenced by immunoSEQ multiplex PCR, and TCRdb holds only the in-frame ones, with some missing. The table includes roughly 260,000 clones, about 89% detected once. The J segment lost 2 bases and the V segment lost 6 bases, leaving 16 bases of the junction unmatched. The CDR3 totals 18 residues. Looked up from germline, CDR1 is MNHEY and CDR2 is SVGEGT. The chain couples TRBV6-2 or TRBV6-3 to TRBJ1-5; 7 positions agree with TRBD1. The TCR sequence derives from a man aged 35 to 55 who had recovered from COVID-19. Material: peripheral blood. DNA for the CDR3: TGTGCCAGCAGCCCCCGCCGAACAGGGGTTGGTGGCAATCAGCCCCAGCATTTT. Its protein product is CASSPRRTGVGGNQPQHF.